Listed below are T cell receptor beta chains from one sample, sequenced in a study of cytomegalovirus exposure and HLA in healthy donors. Data came from immunoSEQ multiplex PCR; TCRdb stores just in-frame clones and leaves some out. The data show tens of thousands of clones, with over 70% seen just once and about 8% held by the top ten. Sequenced: PBMCs. Receptor source: a man in his sixties in good health and CMV-seronegative. Both conserved end residues are trimmed from each CDR3.

v_gene | CDR3aa
TRBV11-2 | ASTGGTVNIQY
TRBV28 | ASLTGFPKLSSYNEQF
TRBV7-9 | ASSLGGQPQRKY
TRBV5-6 | ASRGSGRLNTEAF
TRBV5-1 | ASSRTRFGNEQF
TRBV28 | ASSSPWGPTNEKLF
TRBV6-1 | ASSGRADLYEQY
TRBV4-1 | ASSQDRALAGGLTDTQY
TRBV7-9 | ASSFRDRGDNEQF
TRBV5-6 | ASSLARREAF
TRBV9 | ASSLRDRAETQY
TRBV4-3 | ASSRERAGNEQF
TRBV6-4 | ASSASLAGELF
TRBV6-1 | ATEVGPPSTDTQY
TRBV15 | ATSRARVDEQF
TRBV19 | ASSTRREPFRNEKLF
TRBV25-1 | ASSAYTGSGANVLT
TRBV6-1 | ASSSPGGVYEQY